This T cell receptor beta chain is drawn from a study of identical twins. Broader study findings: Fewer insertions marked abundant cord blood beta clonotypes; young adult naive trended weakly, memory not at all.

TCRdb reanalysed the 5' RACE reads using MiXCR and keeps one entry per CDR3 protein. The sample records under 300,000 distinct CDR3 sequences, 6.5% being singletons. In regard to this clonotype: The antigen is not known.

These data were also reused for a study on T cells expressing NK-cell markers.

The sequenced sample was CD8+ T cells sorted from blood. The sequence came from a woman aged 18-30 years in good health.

CDR3 nucleotides: TGTGCCAGCAGCCTGAAAGCGGGAGTTGGAAACATTCAGTACTTC. Its translation: CASSLKAGVGNIQYF. The genes are TRBV14 and TRBJ2-4, with 8 positions matching TRBD2. Trimming at V came to 4 bases and at J to 6 bases, leaving 8 bases not matched to a gene. CDR1 is SGHDN, CDR2 FVKESK, per germline. The CDR3 is made up of 15 amino acids.